The T cell receptor beta chain under discussion was sequenced for a study of blood T cell repertoires in COVID-19. Original processing methods: Reference gene primer amplification gave nucleated cell count estimates. The table came from immunoSEQ multiplex PCR; TCRdb's copy has only in-frame clones and leaves some out. The V and J calls and clone size were taken over from that table, and D and trimming were inferred from the DNA. Counted here are 150,000 to 200,000 clones, approximately 80% occurring once; the ten biggest clones make up roughly 9%. The germline gives CDR1 SGHAT, CDR2 FQNNGV. The CDR3 extends over 16 amino acids. The junction had 11 bases not matched to a gene; V was cut back by 5 bases and J by 10 bases.

The chain joins TRBV11-2 to TRBJ2-1; 13 nucleotides agree with TRBD2. Material for sequencing was peripheral blood. The TCR originated in a woman at least 80 years old with active or convalescent COVID-19. CDR3 nucleotide sequence: TGTGCCAGCAGCCCCCTGGGACTAGCGGGGATGGAGGAGCAGTTCTTC. Protein product: CASSPLGLAGMEEQFF.